This T cell receptor (beta chain) was identified during a study of T-cell reconstitution after alpha-beta-depleted transplantation in children. TCRbeta library construction was performed incorporating unique molecular identifiers. TCRdb re-analysed the PCR reads in MiXCR, keeping a single row per CDR3 protein. The table lists some 600,000 distinct CDR3 sequences, approximately 12% of them singletons. This clonotype was seen ten or more times. The sample in question was PBMCs, mostly from graft donor cells, obtained 360 days after TCRalphabeta/CD19-depleted stem cell transplant. The origin of this receptor is a male patient aged 10 to 17 who had a stem cell transplant for acute myeloid leukemia, so the T cells may come from the graft donor.

CDR3 DNA: TGTGCCAGCAATAGACAGGGTGGAGAGGGAGAGACCCAGTACTTC. Its translation is CASNRQGGEGETQYF. This chain uses TRBV2 with TRBJ2-5; the match to TRBD1 covers 7 bases. Germline CDR1 is SNHLY and CDR2 is FYNNEI. This CDR3 has 15 residues. With 7 bases clipped from V and 4 bases from J, the junction kept 12 bases outside the gene matches.